The 24 T cell receptor beta chains below come from one sample, sequenced in a study of OX40 agonist ivuxolimab in advanced cancers. The method behind the library was the immunoSEQ multiplex PCR assay. TCRdb took over this immuneACCESS table, retaining in-frame rearrangements with V and J assigned. Such tables are incomplete; in checked studies, under half of the missing clones stem from an unresolved V gene, and the remainder is unexplained. In this sample the table shows tens of thousands of clones, roughly nine tenths of which occur a single time. The top ten clonotypes cover more than 20% of the sample. The sample was CD4+ or CD8+ T cells sorted from blood, taken in a trial of the OX40 agonist ivuxolimab. These receptors were collected from an adult with an advanced solid tumor such as melanoma, head and neck, liver or kidney cancer.

The J gene is TRBJ1-1, the V gene TRBV13; tentative D call: TRBD1 (5 bases). V gave up 6 bases and J gave up 0 bases, with 17 bases separating them. CDR1 and CDR2 from the germline V gene are PRHDT and FYEKMQ (reference sequence). This CDR3 spans 16 amino acids. DNA of the CDR3: TGTGCCAGCAGAGCCGTTGGGGGATTTATGAACACTGAAGCTTTCTTT. Its protein is CASRAVGGFMNTEAFF. The whole variable domain, remainder taken from reference TRBV13 and TRBJ1-1, is AAGVIQSPRHLIKEKRETATLKCYPIPRHDTVYWYQQGPGQDPQFLISFYEKMQSDKGSIPDRFSAQQFSDYHSELNMSSLELGDSALYFCASRAVGGFMNTEAFFGQGTRLTVV.

This clone was observed a single time. The chain recombines TRBV10-3 with TRBJ2-5; D not resolved. Germline V gene data show CDR1 as ENHRY and CDR2 as SYGVKD. The germline V and J ends were trimmed by 3 bases and 5 bases, with 13 bases remaining between them. There are 14 residues in the CDR3. The CDR3 loop is CAISDFGPSETQYF. CDR3 sequence (DNA): TGTGCCATCAGTGACTTTGGACCCTCGGAGACCCAGTACTTC.

This chain links TRBV6-6 with TRBJ1-1; D might be TRBD1 (5 bases). CDR1 and CDR2 from the germline V gene are MNHNY and SVGAGI (reference sequence). The CDR3 runs to 13 residues. V lost 0 bases to trimming and J lost 8 bases, with 10 bases between them. The CDR3: CASSYSIAGEAFF. The DNA for the CDR3 is TGTGCCAGCAGTTACTCGATTGCAGGGGAAGCTTTCTTT.

This chain joins TRBV27 and TRBJ2-3, with D unclear. There are 13 residues in the CDR3. From germline, CDR1 is MNHEY and CDR2 SMNVEV (reference sequence). V was pared by 8 bases and J by 1 base, with 10 bases between. The CDR3 coding sequence is TGTGCCAGCGGGATGTTAGGCACAGATACGCAGTATTTT. As protein: CASGMLGTDTQYF.

The V call is TRBV15, the J call TRBJ2-7, with TRBD1 as a possible D gene (5 bases). Germline loops: CDR1 LNHNV, CDR2 YYDKDF (reference sequence). The CDR3 contains 16 residues. The V and J ends lost 0 bases and 2 bases respectively, with 14 bases between them. DNA of the CDR3: TGTGCCACCAGCAGAGATTGGGCAGGGCGGACCTACGAGCAGTACTTC. Protein product: CATSRDWAGRTYEQYF.

The chain uses TRBV11-3 and TRBJ2-2; 8 nucleotides line up with TRBD2. Germline CDR1 SGHNT, CDR2 YENEEA. The CDR3 runs 18 residues. V trimming: 4 bases; J trimming: 3 bases; junction bases outside the gene matches: 13. CDR3 DNA: TGTGCCAGCAGCTCCGGAGTGTTGGGGCGGGGGGACACCGGGGAGCTGTTTTTT. Encoded protein: CASSSGVLGRGDTGELFF.

This rearrangement joins TRBV5-4 to TRBJ2-3; 7 bases map to TRBD2. CDR1 is SGHNT and CDR2 is YYREEE in the germline V gene (reference sequence). Trimming removed 4 bases from V and 3 bases from J; junction bases left unmatched: 5. The CDR3 is made up of 14 amino acids. The CDR3 loop reads CASSQWGGTDTQYF. The CDR3 DNA sequence: TGTGCCAGCAGCCAGTGGGGGGGTACAGATACGCAGTATTTT.

The gene calls are TRBV27 and TRBJ2-1; 9 bases line up with TRBD1. The J segment lost 10 bases and the V segment lost 3 bases, leaving 13 bases of the junction unmatched. The CDR3 totals 16 residues. From germline, CDR1 is MNHEY and CDR2 SMNVEV (reference sequence). The CDR3 region has the DNA TGTGCCAGCAGTTTCTCTACTTTGGGACAGGGACGCGAGCAGTTCTTC. Its translation is CASSFSTLGQGREQFF.

The gene calls are TRBV9 and TRBJ1-5; D is undetermined. The V end was cut by 0 bases, the J end by 0 bases, with 7 bases between. This CDR3 has 15 residues. Per germline, CDR1 SGDLS and CDR2 YYNGEE. The CDR3 loop reads CASSVGGNSNQPQHF. The CDR3 nucleotides are TGTGCCAGCAGCGTAGGAGGGAATAGCAATCAGCCCCAGCATTTT.

This clone was found a few times. This chain connects TRBV7-9 to TRBJ1-1, with D possibly matching TRBD1 (6 bases). Looked up from germline, CDR1 is SEHNR and CDR2 is FQNEAQ (reference sequence). The V end was cut by 5 bases, the J end by 5 bases, with 12 bases between. The CDR3 totals 13 residues. CDR3 bases: TGTGCCAGCAGCCCACAGGGACTTACTGAAGCTTTCTTT. Residues: CASSPQGLTEAFF.

The chain joins TRBV7-6 to TRBJ2-7; D unclear. The V end lost 5 bases, the J end lost 0 bases, and 8 bases lay between the germline ends. CDR3 length: 13 amino acids. Germline-derived CDR1 and CDR2 are SGHVS and FNYEAQ. In DNA, the CDR3 is TGTGCCAGCAGCGCGGAGCCCTCCTACGAGCAGTACTTC. It yields the protein CASSAEPSYEQYF.

The chain links TRBV15 to TRBJ2-4, with TRBD1 matching 7 bases. Germline assignment: CDR1 LNHNV and CDR2 YYDKDF (reference sequence). V shed 5 bases and J 1 base; nucleotides not matched to a gene: 17. The CDR3 loop spans 19 amino acids. The CDR3 region has the DNA TGTGCCACCAGCGCACGCCCCAGGACAGGTCGAGGGGCCAAAAACATTCAGTACTTC. Translation: CATSARPRTGRGAKNIQYF.

V is TRBV15 and J is TRBJ2-3, with D possibly matching TRBD2 (5 bases). Germline CDR1 LNHNV, CDR2 YYDKDF (reference sequence). The CDR3 sequence is 19 residues long. Trimming stripped 0 bases from V and 0 bases from J, with 19 bases between. The CDR3 region is CATSRDHIDGETSTDTQYF. The CDR3 bases are TGTGCCACCAGCAGAGACCATATCGACGGGGAGACTAGCACAGATACGCAGTATTTT.

This rearrangement joins TRBV15 to TRBJ2-1; D is perhaps TRBD2 (5 bases). V lost 0 bases and J 7 bases, leaving 16 bases between the germline ends. Germline V CDR1 and CDR2: LNHNV, YYDKDF (reference sequence). The CDR3 has 16 residues. CDR3 loop: CATSREGLVARNEQFF. CDR3 bases: TGTGCCACCAGCAGAGAGGGGTTGGTAGCGAGAAATGAGCAGTTCTTC.

The chain is built from TRBV4-1 and TRBJ1-4, with D possibly matching TRBD1 (5 bases). Trimming took off 3 bases at V and 7 bases at J, with 12 bases between the two ends. The length of the CDR3 is 14 residues. The germline V gene encodes CDR1 MGHRA and CDR2 YSYEKL. The CDR3 here is CASSHGGGVEKLFF. Here the CDR3 DNA reads TGCGCCAGCAGCCACGGGGGGGGAGTTGAAAAACTGTTTTTT.

CDR3 loop: CASSQVGLAADNTQYF. CDR3 bases: TGCGCCAGCAGCCAAGTGGGACTAGCGGCTGACAATACGCAGTATTTT. The chain has TRBV4-3 and TRBJ2-3; 11 nucleotides align to TRBD2. The ends lost 1 base at V and 7 bases at J; junction bases unmatched: 7. This CDR3 is built from 16 residues. Germline V gives CDR1 LGHNA, CDR2 YSLEER.

The rearrangement joins TRBV11-1 to TRBJ2-3; D is ambiguous. Germline V lookup: CDR1 SGHAT, CDR2 FQDESV (reference sequence). The CDR3 runs 16 residues. Trimming pared 5 bases from V and 1 base from J, leaving 16 bases between. As DNA, the CDR3 is TGTGCCAGCAGCGAATTAGTGGTCCAACGCACAGATACGCAGTATTTT. Translated: CASSELVVQRTDTQYF.

The chain couples TRBV4-3 to TRBJ2-7; a weak D match, TRBD2 (5 bases). Germline V gene data show CDR1 as LGHNA and CDR2 as YSLEER. The CDR3 covers 14 residues. V lost 0 bases and J 2 bases, leaving 8 bases between the germline ends. The CDR3 DNA follows: TGCGCCAGCAGCCAAGACGCGGGTCCCTACGAGCAGTACTTC. The encoded protein is CASSQDAGPYEQYF.

The chain carries TRBV13 and TRBJ1-3; TRBD1 is a possible D gene (5 bases). V lost 4 bases to trimming and J lost 4 bases, with 11 bases between them. The CDR3 consists of 14 residues. Germline assignment: CDR1 PRHDT and CDR2 FYEKMQ (reference sequence). The CDR3 sequence: CASSSGTLGNTIYF. CDR3 nucleotides: TGTGCCAGCAGCTCTGGGACTCTCGGAAACACCATATATTTT.

The chain has TRBV2 and TRBJ1-3; perhaps TRBD1 as D (5 bases). The CDR3 consists of 15 residues. Germline V gene data show CDR1 as SNHLY and CDR2 as FYNNEI. V was trimmed by 0 bases and J by 8 bases, leaving 14 bases between them. The CDR3 DNA reads TGTGCCAGCAGTGAAGCTCGTAGGGGAAGATACACCATATATTTT. This sequence encodes CASSEARRGRYTIYF.

In regard to this clone: Distinct nucleotide sequences in the sample also encode this CDR3. This sequence joins TRBV7-9 and TRBJ2-7; D remains unclear. Trimming cost V 4 bases and J 3 bases, with 4 bases left between them. This CDR3 has 11 amino acids. Germline V gene sequence: CDR1 SEHNR, CDR2 FQNEAQ (reference sequence). CDR3 residues: CASSSIYEQYF. CDR3 in DNA: TGTGCCAGCAGCTCAATCTACGAGCAGTACTTC.

The chain has TRBV6-1 and TRBJ2-7, with a possible D match to TRBD1 (6 bases). The CDR3 is 15 residues long. Germline CDR1 is MNHNS and CDR2 is SASEGT. With 2 bases removed from V and 2 bases from J, the gap between germline ends came to 13 bases. The CDR3 here is CASSEFRDIAYEQYF. The CDR3 region has the DNA TGTGCCAGCAGTGAATTCAGGGACATCGCCTACGAGCAGTACTTC.

This sequence joins TRBV4-1 and TRBJ1-6; possibly TRBD1 for D (6 bases). V dropped 3 bases and J dropped 7 bases, with 13 bases sitting between them. Germline V gene lookup returns CDR1 MGHRA and CDR2 YSYEKL. The CDR3 length is 15 residues. The CDR3 is CASSQPGTLNSPLHF. The DNA of the CDR3 is TGCGCCAGCAGCCAGCCCGGGACATTGAATTCACCCCTCCACTTT.

V gene TRBV7-8 combines with J gene TRBJ1-4, with 10 positions matching TRBD1. CDR1 and CDR2 from the germline V gene are SGHVS and FQNEAQ. J gave up 3 bases and V 0 bases, and 10 bases lay outside the gene matches. The CDR3 is 19 amino acids. The CDR3 DNA sequence: TGTGCCAGCAGCTTAGCCCAGTTTAGTGGGACAGGGGCTAATGAAAAACTGTTTTTT. It codes for CASSLAQFSGTGANEKLFF.